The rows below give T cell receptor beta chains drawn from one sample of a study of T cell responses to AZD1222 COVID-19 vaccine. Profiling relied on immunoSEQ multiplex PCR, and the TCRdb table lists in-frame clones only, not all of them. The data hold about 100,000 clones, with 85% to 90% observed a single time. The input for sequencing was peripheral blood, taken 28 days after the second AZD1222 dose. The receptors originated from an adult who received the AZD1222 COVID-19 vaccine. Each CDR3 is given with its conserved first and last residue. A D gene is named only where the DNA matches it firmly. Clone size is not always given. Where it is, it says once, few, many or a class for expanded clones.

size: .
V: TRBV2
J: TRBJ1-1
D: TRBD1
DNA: TGTGCCAGCAGCGCCCGGACAGGGAGGGACACTGAAGCTTTCTTT
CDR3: CASSARTGRDTEAFF

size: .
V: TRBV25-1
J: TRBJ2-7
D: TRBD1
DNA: TGTGCCAGCAGTGGTAGACAGGGGGGGACCTACGAGCAGTACTTC
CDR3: CASSGRQGGTYEQYF

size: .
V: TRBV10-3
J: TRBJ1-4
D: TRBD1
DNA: TGTGCCATCAGTGATTCCACCGGGACAGGACGTGAAAAACTGTTTTTT
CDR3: CAISDSTGTGREKLFF

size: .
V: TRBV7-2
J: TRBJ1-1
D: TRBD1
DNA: TGTGCCAGCAACATCTTCGCCGGGACAGGGGGGATTGGAGCTTTCTTT
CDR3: CASNIFAGTGGIGAFF

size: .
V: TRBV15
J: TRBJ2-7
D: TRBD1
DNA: TGTGCCACCAGCAGATCCCAGACAGGGTTGGGTGACGAGCAGTACTTC
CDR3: CATSRSQTGLGDEQYF

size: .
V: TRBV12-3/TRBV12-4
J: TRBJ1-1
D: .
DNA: TGTGCCAGCAGTTTAGCGCCGAACACTGAAGCTTTCTTT
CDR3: CASSLAPNTEAFF

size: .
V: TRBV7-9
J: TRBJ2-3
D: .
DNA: TGTGCCAGCAGCTTAGGCGGGATGAACACAGATACGCAGTATTTT
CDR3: CASSLGGMNTDTQYF

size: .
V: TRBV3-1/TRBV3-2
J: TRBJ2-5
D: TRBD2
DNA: TGTGCCAGCAGCCAAGGTGGCGGGGGTTTCCAAGAGACCCAGTACTTC
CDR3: CASSQGGGGFQETQYF

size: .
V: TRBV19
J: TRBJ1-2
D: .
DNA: TGTGCCAGTAGTATAGATGTCAACAGGAACTATGGCTACACCTTC
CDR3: CASSIDVNRNYGYTF

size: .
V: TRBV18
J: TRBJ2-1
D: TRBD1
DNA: TGTGCCAGCTCACCAATACAGGGGGCCCTTATGGAGCAGTTCTTC
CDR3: CASSPIQGALMEQFF

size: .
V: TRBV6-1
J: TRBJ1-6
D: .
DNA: TGTGCCAGCAGTGAAGGGGACGGAGTATCGCCCCTCCACTTT
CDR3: CASSEGDGVSPLHF

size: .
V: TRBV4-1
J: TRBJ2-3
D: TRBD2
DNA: TGCGCCAGCAGCCAAGAGGGACTAGCGGGAGGAGATACGCAGTATTTT
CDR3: CASSQEGLAGGDTQYF

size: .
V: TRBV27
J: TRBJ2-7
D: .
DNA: TGTGCCAGCAGTTTCGCCCCCTCGGGGCGGTACGAGCAGTACTTC
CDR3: CASSFAPSGRYEQYF

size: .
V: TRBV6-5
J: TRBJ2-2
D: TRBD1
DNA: TGTGCCAGCAGGGACAGGGGGCTAAGCACCGGGGAGCTGTTTTTT
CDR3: CASRDRGLSTGELFF

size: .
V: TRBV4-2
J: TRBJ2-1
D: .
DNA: TGTGCCGCCGGCGGGGAGTACAATGAGCAGTTCTTC
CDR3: CAAGGEYNEQFF

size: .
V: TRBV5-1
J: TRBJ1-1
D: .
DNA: TGCGCCAGCAGCCTGCGCTCCAGTGCGAACACTGAAGCTTTCTTT
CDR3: CASSLRSSANTEAFF

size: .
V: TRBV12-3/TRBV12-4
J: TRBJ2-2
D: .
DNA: TGTGTTTGGGGGGATTCGAACACCGGGGAGCTGTTTTTT
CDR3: CVWGDSNTGELFF

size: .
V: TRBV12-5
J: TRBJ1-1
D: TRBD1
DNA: TGTGCTAGTGGCTACGGACAGGGGAACACTGAAGCTTTCTTT
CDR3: CASGYGQGNTEAFF

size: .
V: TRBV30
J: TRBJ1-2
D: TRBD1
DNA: TGTGCCTGGAGTGTAACCCGACAGGGACGTTGGGATGGCTACACCTTC
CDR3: CAWSVTRQGRWDGYTF

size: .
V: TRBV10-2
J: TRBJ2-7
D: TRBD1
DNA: TGCGCCAGCAAAACCGGGACAGCAACCTACGAGCAGTACTTC
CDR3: CASKTGTATYEQYF

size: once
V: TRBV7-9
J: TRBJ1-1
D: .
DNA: TGTGCCAGCAGCTACAGGGACATGAACACTGAAGCTTTCTTT
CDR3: CASSYRDMNTEAFF

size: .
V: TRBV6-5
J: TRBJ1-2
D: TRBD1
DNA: TGTGCCAGCAGTTCCCGGGACAGGGGGCTGGGCTACACCTTC
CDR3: CASSSRDRGLGYTF

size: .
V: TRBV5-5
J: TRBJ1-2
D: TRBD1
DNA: TGTGCCAGCAGCTTGGACAACAGGGGTTGGGTTAACTATGGCTACACCTTC
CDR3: CASSLDNRGWVNYGYTF